This T cell receptor beta chain was documented in a study of beta chain features in type 1 diabetes. The length of the CDR3 is 16 residues. With 3 bases clipped from V and 2 bases from J, the junction kept 7 bases outside the gene matches. Germline assignment: CDR1 SGHVS and CDR2 FQNEAQ. The study reverse transcribed the entire isolated RNA, so it sequenced expressed TCRB transcripts. Sequencing used immunoSEQ multiplex PCR; TCRdb keeps in-frame clones, though not all of them. The sample holds 120,000 to 150,000 clones, around 50% seen once. The genes are TRBV7-8 and TRBJ2-3, with 8 bases lining up with TRBD2. The TCR originated in a man between 18 and 29 years old in good health. Material for sequencing was Tregs from blood. The chain's CDR3 is CASSFGTGGYTDTQYF. The CDR3 DNA reads as TGTGCCAGCAGCTTTGGTACGGGGGGGTACACAGATACGCAGTATTTT.